What follows describes a single TCR beta chain. Its matching antigen is unknown. Blood samples measuring roughly 2.3 ml were taken per donor. The total RNA came straight from whole blood, and T cells were not sorted beforehand. The germline V gene has CDR1 SGHTA and CDR2 FQGNSA. The CDR3 extends over 12 amino acids. This sample is drawn from a study of monozygotic twins with inflammatory bowel disease. Study findings and constraints: A distinction between different T cell subtypes was not possible.

TCRdb re-called the 5' RACE reads; every CDR3 protein appears as one record, without DNA. This sample carries 440,000 or so distinct CDR3 sequences, with 2% to 2.5% going to the ten biggest clones. This chain links TRBV7-2 with TRBJ1-1; without DNA, the TCRdb call of TRBD1 cannot be checked. This TCR was sampled from a human donor with ulcerative colitis or Crohn's disease, or a healthy co-twin of an affected twin (not recorded which). The sample taken for sequencing was blood. CDR3 region: CASSLGGGEAFF.